A selection of T cell receptor beta chains follows, all from one sample in a study of Ad26.COV2.S vaccination and SARS-CoV-2 variants. The repertoire was sequenced with immunoSEQ multiplex PCR; TCRdb's copy has only in-frame clones and lacks some. This table has fewer than 600,000 clones, 80% to 90% appearing once. The source was peripheral blood, collected in a trial of Ad26.COV2.S vaccine versus placebo. These receptors all stem from a person aged 18 to 59 who received the Ad26.COV2.S COVID-19 vaccine or a placebo. Each CDR3 is given with its conserved first and last residue. The order of the fields is clone size, J gene, D gene, CDR3 length, V gene, CDR3 DNA, CDR3 protein. D genes are given only for firm matches. A clone size is listed for some rows: how often the clone was seen (once, few, many), or a class if it is expanded.

>.|TRBJ2-7|TRBD1|16|TRBV11-2
TGTGCCAGCAGCTTATCAGAGACAGGGGCCTCCTACGAGCAGTACTTC
CASSLSETGASYEQYF
>.|TRBJ2-1|TRBD2|17|TRBV10-3
TGTGCCATCATAGGGACTAGCGGGAGAAATCCCTACAATGAGCAGTTCTTC
CAIIGTSGRNPYNEQFF
>.|TRBJ1-5|.|16|TRBV21-1
TGTGCCAGCAGCAAAGAGCTAGGGGGCAGCAATCAGCCCCAGCATTTT
CASSKELGGSNQPQHF
>few|TRBJ1-5|.|15|TRBV28
TGTGCCAGCAGTTTATCTTCCACACCGTATCAGCCCCAGCATTTT
CASSLSSTPYQPQHF
>once|TRBJ1-1|.|11|TRBV2
TGTGCCAGCCGGTTCTACACTGAAGCTTTCTTT
CASRFYTEAFF
>.|TRBJ1-2|.|15|TRBV30
TGTGCCTGGAGTTTGTGGGCAGGGGCGGCCTATGGCTACACCTTC
CAWSLWAGAAYGYTF
>.|TRBJ2-7|.|15|TRBV3-1/TRBV3-2
TGTGCCAGCAGCCAAGTCGCCCCCATATCCCGCCAGCAGTACTTC
CASSQVAPISRQQYF
>.|TRBJ1-2|.|12|TRBV29-1
TGCAGCGTTGACGACAGAACCTATGGCTACACCTTC
CSVDDRTYGYTF
>.|TRBJ2-5|.|14|TRBV7-9
TGTGCCAGCAGCTCCCCGGAGGGCATAGAGACCCAGTACTTC
CASSSPEGIETQYF
>.|TRBJ1-1|.|12|TRBV7-2
TGTGCCAGCAGCCCTCAGATTACTGAAGCTTTCTTT
CASSPQITEAFF
>.|TRBJ2-7|.|14|TRBV27
TGTGCCAGCAGTTTATTATCTGCTGCCTACGAGCAGTACTTC
CASSLLSAAYEQYF
>once|TRBJ1-3|.|17|TRBV11-2
TGTGCCAGCAGCTTACCGTGGGCAGGCCGCTCTGGAAACACCATATATTTT
CASSLPWAGRSGNTIYF
>.|TRBJ2-1|TRBD2|12|TRBV30
TGTGCCTGTAGACTAGCGGGGGAACAGCAGTTCTTC
CACRLAGEQQFF
>.|TRBJ2-4|.|12|TRBV12-3/TRBV12-4
TGTGCCAGCAGGTTGGGAGAAAACATTCAGTACTTC
CASRLGENIQYF
>few|TRBJ1-1|TRBD1|14|TRBV11-2
TGTGCCAGCAGCCCCGAAACGTACAGGGGGGTAGCTTTCTTT
CASSPETYRGVAFF
>.|TRBJ1-5|TRBD1|14|TRBV6-5
TGTGCCAGCAGTCCCGGACAGGGATATCAGCCCCAGCATTTT
CASSPGQGYQPQHF
>.|TRBJ2-7|TRBD1|15|TRBV7-9
TGTGCCAGCAGCTCCACCGGGACAGGGGCCTACGAGCAGTACTTC
CASSSTGTGAYEQYF
>.|TRBJ1-2|.|14|TRBV6-2/TRBV6-3
TGTGCCAGCAGTTACCCACTTCTCCCCTATGGCTACACCTTC
CASSYPLLPYGYTF
>.|TRBJ1-6|.|14|TRBV7-2
TGTGCCAGCAGCTTAATCAAGGTGGGGTCACCCCTCCACTTT
CASSLIKVGSPLHF
>.|TRBJ2-3|.|12|TRBV6-6
TGTGCCAGCAGTTACTCGGGAGATACGCAGTATTTT
CASSYSGDTQYF
>.|TRBJ2-1|.|15|TRBV7-2
TGTGCCAGCAGCTTAGTATGGGGCGGCTACAATGAGCAGTTCTTC
CASSLVWGGYNEQFF
>.|TRBJ1-5|.|14|TRBV18
TGTGCCAGCTCACCGGGGGTCAGCAATCAGCCCCAGCATTTT
CASSPGVSNQPQHF
>few|TRBJ2-1|.|13|TRBV9
TGTGCCAGCAGCGTCGACTACAACAATGAGCAGTTCTTC
CASSVDYNNEQFF
>.|TRBJ2-5|TRBD1|16|TRBV11-1
TGTGCCAGCAGCCGCCGCAGGACAGGGGATGGCGAGACCCAGTACTTC
CASSRRRTGDGETQYF
>.|TRBJ1-5|TRBD1|15|TRBV2
TGTGCCAGCAGTGAACAGGGGGCAATGATGCAGCCCCAGCATTTT
CASSEQGAMMQPQHF
>.|TRBJ2-7|.|11|TRBV5-6
TGTGCCAGCAGCTTGGTCAGGGAGCAGTACTTC
CASSLVREQYF
>.|TRBJ2-7|.|15|TRBV6-6
TGTGCCAGCAGTTACTCGTCTCACAGTACCTACGAGCAGTACTTC
CASSYSSHSTYEQYF
>.|TRBJ1-2|.|14|TRBV18
TGTGCCAGCTCACCGGACAGAGCTAACTATGGCTACACCTTC
CASSPDRANYGYTF
>.|TRBJ2-6|.|13|TRBV5-1
TGCGCCAGCGGTCGCTCTGGGGCCAACGTCCTGACTTTC
CASGRSGANVLTF